A selection of T cell receptor beta chains follows, all from one sample in a study of blood T cell repertoires in COVID-19. TCRdb's copy holds only in-frame clones and misses some; the assay was immunoSEQ multiplex PCR. The sample consists of about 230,000 clones, 65% to 90% of them appearing once. Sequenced material: peripheral blood. The receptors were sampled from a woman in her thirties or forties who had recovered from COVID-19. The CDR3 runs from the conserved cysteine through the conserved F or W. Each record gives: V gene, CDR3 protein.

v_gene: TRBV4-1
CDR3aa: CASSQDNRAYGYTF

v_gene: TRBV5-6
CDR3aa: CASSSKDRGDTEAFF

v_gene: TRBV6-5
CDR3aa: CASSSGQGAYEQYF

v_gene: TRBV29-1
CDR3aa: CSCRPFQHTEAFF

v_gene: TRBV7-2
CDR3aa: CASSLVWGGYSGNTIYF

v_gene: TRBV10-2
CDR3aa: CASRTTGNYGYTF

v_gene: TRBV19
CDR3aa: CASSRGTGTSYEQYF

v_gene: TRBV3-1/TRBV3-2
CDR3aa: CASSFLGGNNEQFF

v_gene: TRBV7-9
CDR3aa: CASSFSVSVGTEAFF

v_gene: TRBV11-3
CDR3aa: CASSTGQGDYGYTF

v_gene: TRBV4-3
CDR3aa: CASSQERSLQQYF

v_gene: TRBV5-1
CDR3aa: CASSLDVASGGLREQFF

v_gene: TRBV19
CDR3aa: CASSTGQDQPQHF

v_gene: TRBV28
CDR3aa: CASSFVFLLGRGQGFMDEQFF

v_gene: TRBV6-5
CDR3aa: CASSRDKRYEQYF

v_gene: TRBV2
CDR3aa: CASIAGGRNEQFF

v_gene: TRBV6-5
CDR3aa: CASSREGNTEAFF

v_gene: TRBV6-1
CDR3aa: CASSEGAGGNEQFF

v_gene: TRBV14
CDR3aa: CASSQVVGGEAFF

v_gene: TRBV24-1
CDR3aa: CATSDSDINEQFF

v_gene: TRBV5-5
CDR3aa: CASRMGGSHEQFF

v_gene: TRBV3-1/TRBV3-2
CDR3aa: CASSQGTGPYEQYF

v_gene: TRBV6-1
CDR3aa: CASNEWTGGPGNQPQHF

v_gene: TRBV11-2
CDR3aa: CASSWDRGGTGELFF

v_gene: TRBV6-5
CDR3aa: CASSNTQRDGYTF

v_gene: TRBV7-9
CDR3aa: CASSFLVDYEQYF

v_gene: TRBV6-5
CDR3aa: CASSLDRGSYNEQFF